The clone carrying this T cell receptor beta chain has only a few counts. In the authors' workflow: Amplified reference gene primers provided the basis for estimating nucleated cell counts. Libraries were prepared by immunoSEQ multiplex PCR; TCRdb keeps only in-frame clonotypes and omits some of them. V and J calls and clone size are those listed in that table; D and trimming were worked out from the DNA. The top ten clones hold 8% to 9% of a sample with around 130,000 clones, around 84% of them seen once. These data come from a study of blood T cell repertoires in COVID-19. Study overall: The United States, Italy and Spain were the sources of the acute and convalescent COVID-19 samples. PBMCs, B-cell-depleted T cells, or T cells were the source of the cDNA or gDNA that made up the material.

Germline lookup yields CDR1 MGHRA and CDR2 YSYEKL. V shed 1 base and J shed 1 base, with 13 bases lying between them. The CDR3 loop spans 16 amino acids. Followed over time, Seattle patients had been enrolled while infection was active. What was sequenced was peripheral blood. This chain connects TRBV4-1 to TRBJ1-1; D not resolved. The TCR comes from a man younger than 40 with COVID-19, enrolled during active disease. CDR3: CASSQVGGRQNTEAFF. In nucleotides, the CDR3 is TGCGCCAGCAGCCAAGTAGGAGGCCGACAGAACACTGAAGCTTTCTTT.